Each of the 30 T cell receptor beta chains below was sequenced from the same sample in a study of T cells after yellow fever vaccination. Each CDR3 protein gets one entry after TCRdb re-called the 5' RACE reads with MiXCR. The sample records under 550,000 distinct CDR3 sequences, just over 20% being singletons. The sample in question was PBMCs, obtained approximately 22 days after the first yellow fever vaccination. Source of these receptors: a man between 18 and 35 years old who received the YFV17D yellow fever vaccine.

CDR3 coding DNA: TGTGCCAGCAGCCCCGGAGGACTAGCGGGGGGCCCCTCCTACAATGAGCAGTTCTTC. Translation: CASSPGGLAGGPSYNEQFF. V gene TRBV4-2 combines with J gene TRBJ2-1; 14 bases fit TRBD2. V was pared by 4 bases and J by 0 bases, with 8 bases of the junction left unmatched. Germline V CDR1 and CDR2: LGHNA, YNFKEQ. This CDR3 has 19 residues.

This clonotype was seen only a few times. The chain joins TRBV27 to TRBJ2-5, with D possibly TRBD2 on 5 matching bases. The V end lost 5 bases, the J end lost 1 base, and 20 bases lay between the germline ends. CDR3 length: 17 amino acids. Per the germline V gene, CDR1 is MNHEY and CDR2 is SMNVEV (reference sequence). As DNA, the CDR3 is TGTGCCAGCAGTACCCGGGGTAGTCTAGGTGGCCAAGAGACCCAGTACTTC. Amino acids: CASSTRGSLGGQETQYF.

The V call is TRBV9, the J call TRBJ1-2; a weak D match, TRBD1 (6 bases). The V gene's germline CDR1 is SGDLS and CDR2 YYNGEE. This CDR3 contains 14 residues. Trimming left V 4 bases short and J 7 bases short, with 17 bases between. This CDR3 is CASSPREWGRGYTF. The CDR3 DNA reads as TGTGCCAGCAGCCCTCGGGAGTGGGGGCGTGGCTACACCTTC.

This clonotype has a handful of counts. One junction end disagrees with the germline gene, perhaps due to a read error. The CDR3 DNA sequence: TGTGCCAGCAGTTTCCCCGGGACTAATAAAAAACTGTTTTTT. As protein: CASSFPGTNKKLFF. The rearrangement uses TRBV28 and TRBJ1-4; possibly TRBD1 for D (5 bases). Germline-derived CDR1 and CDR2 are MDHEN and SYDVKM. CDR3 length: 14 residues.

In its sample, this clonotype was seen a few times. V is TRBV27 and J is TRBJ1-6, with D unresolved. The ends were cut back, 7 bases at V and 4 bases at J, with 5 bases in the middle. The CDR3 runs 12 residues. From germline, CDR1 is MNHEY and CDR2 SMNVEV (reference sequence). The CDR3 sequence is CASTNYNSPLHF. CDR3 sequence (DNA): TGTGCCAGCACCAATTATAATTCACCCCTCCACTTT.

This clonotype was observed a few times. The chain joins TRBV9 to TRBJ2-7; D is unclear. The CDR3 runs to 15 residues. Germline-derived CDR1 and CDR2 are SGDLS and YYNGEE. V was trimmed by 0 bases and J by 0 bases, leaving 10 bases between them. The DNA of the CDR3 is TGTGCCAGCAGCGTAGATTCCCAATACTCCTACGAGCAGTACTTC. This codes for CASSVDSQYSYEQYF.

The chain joins TRBV20-1 to TRBJ2-1, with D possibly TRBD2 on 5 matching bases. Germline V gene lookup returns CDR1 DFQATT and CDR2 SNEGSKA (reference sequence). V lost 6 bases and J lost 2, with 11 bases in between. The CDR3 totals 13 residues. The CDR3 sequence: CSALAYAYNEQFF. CDR3 DNA sequence: TGCAGTGCCCTAGCCTATGCCTACAATGAGCAGTTCTTC.

This rearrangement joins TRBV4-3 to TRBJ1-2, with a possible D match to TRBD1 (5 bases). This CDR3 contains 16 residues. CDR1 is LGHNA and CDR2 is YSLEER in the germline V gene. The V and J ends lost 0 bases and 5 bases respectively, with 16 bases between them. The CDR3 loop reads CASSQDFAGSFYGYTF. As DNA, the CDR3 is TGCGCCAGCAGCCAAGATTTCGCAGGGAGCTTTTATGGCTACACCTTC.

The rearrangement joins TRBV7-9 to TRBJ1-2; no clear D gene. This CDR3 region has 15 residues. Germline CDR1 is SEHNR and CDR2 is FQNEAQ (reference sequence). Trimming shortened V by 1 base and J by 0 bases, and 9 bases separated the two germline ends. CDR3 in amino acids: CASSLEGRANYGYTF. CDR3 DNA sequence: TGTGCCAGCAGCTTAGAAGGGAGAGCTAACTATGGCTACACCTTC.

The V gene is TRBV5-1, the J gene TRBJ2-7; 7 positions agree with TRBD1. The length of the CDR3 is 14 residues. Germline V gene data show CDR1 as SGHRS and CDR2 as YFSETQ. With 5 bases clipped from V and 1 base from J, the junction kept 6 bases outside the gene matches. In nucleotides, the CDR3 is TGCGCCAGCAGACCGAGGGGGCGATCCTACGAGCAGTACTTC. It translates to CASRPRGRSYEQYF.

This clonotype was found a few times. The chain carries TRBV12-3 or TRBV12-4 and TRBJ2-7; 7 bases fit TRBD1. V lost 4 bases, J lost 2 bases, and 8 bases stayed unmatched. This CDR3 region has 15 residues. The CDR3 sequence: CASSSRGRGTYEQYF. CDR3 sequence (DNA): TGTGCCAGCAGTTCCAGGGGCAGGGGGACCTACGAGCAGTACTTC.

The count of this clonotype is one. The rearrangement joins TRBV20-1 to TRBJ2-3; 8 bases map to TRBD1. Trimming took 0 bases from V and 6 from J; bases not matched to a gene: 5. This CDR3 spans 14 amino acids. From germline, CDR1 is DFQATT and CDR2 SNEGSKA (reference sequence). The CDR3 region has the DNA TGCAGTGCTAGAGAGGGGAACAGGGGGGATACGCAGTATTTT. Translating gives CSAREGNRGDTQYF.

This chain joins TRBV7-2 and TRBJ1-4; D is undetermined. The CDR3 is made up of 15 amino acids. CDR1 is SGHTA and CDR2 is FQGNSA in the germline V gene. V lost 5 bases and J lost 2, with 12 bases in between. CDR3 coding DNA: TGTGCCAGCAGCCCTCGAGGGCCCACTAATGAAAAACTGTTTTTT. Protein sequence: CASSPRGPTNEKLFF.

The genes are TRBV19 and TRBJ2-7, with a weak D call TRBD2 (6 bases). The CDR3 runs to 13 residues. Germline V CDR1 and CDR2: LNHDA, SQIVND (reference sequence). Trimming shortened V by 9 bases and J by 5 bases, and 17 bases separated the two germline ends. The CDR3 loop is CASRWGVSDEQYF. CDR3 DNA sequence: TGTGCCAGCCGGTGGGGGGTTTCTGACGAGCAGTACTTC.

The table lists this clonotype with many counts. CDR3 sequence: CASSSRGGPGQGLHGYTF. Written as DNA, the CDR3 is TGTGCCAGCAGCTCCCGCGGGGGGCCGGGACAGGGACTCCATGGCTACACCTTC. The rearrangement links TRBV11-2 to TRBJ1-2; 9 bases fit TRBD1. The CDR3 is made up of 18 amino acids. V trimming: 4 bases; J trimming: 6 bases; junction bases outside the gene matches: 18. Germline V lookup: CDR1 SGHAT, CDR2 FQNNGV.

This clonotype was counted only a few times. The chain carries TRBV12-3 or TRBV12-4 and TRBJ1-4; D unresolved. CDR3 size: 14 residues. V lost 5 bases and J 0 bases, leaving 7 bases between the germline ends. The CDR3 sequence is CASSQTATNEKLFF. The CDR3 DNA sequence: TGTGCCAGCAGTCAGACTGCAACTAATGAAAAACTGTTTTTT.

This clonotype has a handful of counts. The chain employs TRBV7-8 and TRBJ1-1, with 7 bases fitting TRBD1. V gave up 5 bases and J gave up 6 bases; unmatched junction bases: 9. Looked up from germline, CDR1 is SGHVS and CDR2 is FQNEAQ. The CDR3 is made up of 14 amino acids. The CDR3 DNA sequence: TGTGCCAGCAGCGCTCGAGAGGGGGCCTCTGAAGCTTTCTTT. Its protein product is CASSAREGASEAFF.

This clonotype was seen at least ten times. The chain employs TRBV20-1 and TRBJ2-5, with D possibly matching TRBD2 (5 bases). CDR1 and CDR2 from the germline V gene are DFQATT and SNEGSKA (reference sequence). The germline V and J ends were trimmed by 3 bases and 1 base, with 9 bases remaining between them. CDR3 size: 13 residues. The CDR3, as DNA: TGCAGTGCTAGGTTGGCGGGCCAAGAGACCCAGTACTTC. Amino acid sequence: CSARLAGQETQYF.

Of note for this clonotype: The junction departs from germline at one end; a sequencing error may be responsible. The V call is TRBV29-1, the J call TRBJ2-2, with no clear D. The CDR3 runs to 13 residues. CDR1 is SQVTM and CDR2 is ANQGSEA in the germline V gene. DNA for the CDR3: TGCATCGTTGTTCCATCCAACACCGGGGAGCTGTTTTTT. It specifies CIVVPSNTGELFF.

This clonotype was found a few times. The chain couples TRBV12-3 or TRBV12-4 to TRBJ2-2, with TRBD2 matching 8 bases. This CDR3 has 16 residues. Germline trimming cut 6 bases from V and 2 bases from J; bases unmatched to any gene: 8. This CDR3 is CASRFGGGTNTGELFF. DNA of the CDR3: TGTGCCAGCAGATTCGGGGGGGGGACAAACACCGGGGAGCTGTTTTTT.

The chain has TRBV5-1 and TRBJ2-5; D is perhaps TRBD1 (6 bases). The germline CDR1 and CDR2 sequences are SGHRS and YFSETQ. V shed 1 base and J shed 4 bases, with 11 bases lying between them. The CDR3 covers 14 residues. The DNA for the CDR3 is TGCGCCAGCAGCTTGATGGGACAAGGAGAGACCCAGTACTTC. Its protein product is CASSLMGQGETQYF.

This sequence joins TRBV5-5 and TRBJ2-5; D unclear. Germline V CDR1 and CDR2: SGHKS, YYEKEE (reference sequence). V lost 3 bases, J lost 1 base, and 10 bases lay in between. This CDR3 region has 14 residues. This CDR3 is CASSSGPLQETQYF. DNA of the CDR3: TGTGCCAGCAGCTCCGGGCCCCTCCAAGAGACCCAGTACTTC.

This sequence joins TRBV6-2 or TRBV6-3 and TRBJ2-1, with 8 nucleotides matching TRBD2. The germline V gene encodes CDR1 MNHEY and CDR2 SVGEGT. The ends lost 11 bases at V and 6 bases at J; junction bases unmatched: 12. This CDR3 has 14 residues. The chain's CDR3 is CAARGGLGSNEQFF. Here the CDR3 DNA reads TGTGCCGCCCGGGGGGGCCTAGGCAGCAATGAGCAGTTCTTC.

This clonotype was seen a handful of times. This chain links TRBV6-1 with TRBJ2-2, with 8 bases that match TRBD1. V shed 4 bases, J shed 5 bases, and the junction held 12 bases outside the gene matches. The CDR3 contains 17 residues. In germline, CDR1 is MNHNS, CDR2 SASEGT. The CDR3 is CASSVKSDRAQTGELFF. The CDR3 coding sequence is TGTGCCAGCAGTGTTAAATCGGACAGGGCACAGACCGGGGAGCTGTTTTTT.

This clonotype was seen repeatedly, ten times or more. This sequence joins TRBV10-3 and TRBJ2-5; 9 positions match TRBD1. This CDR3 is 16 amino acids long. Germline values: CDR1 ENHRY, CDR2 SYGVKD. V was pared by 5 bases and J by 4 bases, with 11 bases of the junction left unmatched. This CDR3 is CAISPGQGVPGETQYF. CDR3 DNA: TGTGCCATCAGTCCGGGACAGGGTGTCCCGGGAGAGACCCAGTACTTC.

The chain joins TRBV4-1 to TRBJ1-3; D remains unclear. The CDR3 consists of 18 residues. V lost 5 bases, J lost 0 bases, and 20 bases lay in between. Germline V gene data show CDR1 as MGHRA and CDR2 as YSYEKL. CDR3: CASSFYKFDRSSGNTIYF. CDR3 DNA: TGCGCCAGCAGCTTCTACAAATTCGACCGGAGCTCTGGAAACACCATATATTTT.

The rearrangement joins TRBV4-2 to TRBJ2-1, with a possible D match to TRBD2 (5 bases). The germline gives CDR1 LGHNA, CDR2 YNFKEQ. Trimming removed 4 bases from V and 9 bases from J, with 16 bases in between. The CDR3 spans 14 residues. DNA of the CDR3: TGTGCCAGCAGCCCTGGGCTCAACGGAGGTGAGCAGTTCTTC. This encodes CASSPGLNGGEQFF.

J is TRBJ2-7 and V is TRBV20-1, with D possibly TRBD1 on 6 matching bases. Trimming left V 8 bases short and J 0 bases short, with 11 bases between. The CDR3 sequence is 12 residues long. Germline V lookup: CDR1 DFQATT, CDR2 SNEGSKA (reference sequence). CDR3 protein: CSLTGSSYEQYF. CDR3 bases: TGCAGTCTTACAGGGTCCTCCTACGAGCAGTACTTC.

This clonotype was seen only a few times. J is TRBJ1-5 and V is TRBV7-8, with D uncertain. CDR1 is SGHVS and CDR2 is FQNEAQ in the germline V gene. The CDR3 loop spans 12 amino acids. Trimming shortened V by 5 bases and J by 4 bases, and 6 bases separated the two germline ends. The CDR3 loop is CASSQKNQPQHF. CDR3 DNA sequence: TGTGCCAGCAGCCAGAAGAATCAGCCCCAGCATTTT. Full variable domain (rest looked up from reference TRBV7-8 and TRBJ1-5): GAGVSQSPRYKVAKRGQDVALRCDPISGHVSLFWYQQALGQGPEFLTYFQNEAQLDKSGLPSDRFFAERPEGSVSTLKIQRTQQEDSAVYLCASSQKNQPQHFGDGTRLSIL.

DNA for the CDR3: TGTGCCAGCAGCGTAGGTGGGACAGGTGTGTTTGAGACCCAGTACTTC. Residues: CASSVGGTGVFETQYF. The chain joins TRBV9 to TRBJ2-5; 8 bases map to TRBD1. Per the germline V gene, CDR1 is SGDLS and CDR2 is YYNGEE. The J segment lost 5 bases and the V segment lost 0 bases, leaving 9 bases of the junction unmatched. The CDR3 has 16 residues.